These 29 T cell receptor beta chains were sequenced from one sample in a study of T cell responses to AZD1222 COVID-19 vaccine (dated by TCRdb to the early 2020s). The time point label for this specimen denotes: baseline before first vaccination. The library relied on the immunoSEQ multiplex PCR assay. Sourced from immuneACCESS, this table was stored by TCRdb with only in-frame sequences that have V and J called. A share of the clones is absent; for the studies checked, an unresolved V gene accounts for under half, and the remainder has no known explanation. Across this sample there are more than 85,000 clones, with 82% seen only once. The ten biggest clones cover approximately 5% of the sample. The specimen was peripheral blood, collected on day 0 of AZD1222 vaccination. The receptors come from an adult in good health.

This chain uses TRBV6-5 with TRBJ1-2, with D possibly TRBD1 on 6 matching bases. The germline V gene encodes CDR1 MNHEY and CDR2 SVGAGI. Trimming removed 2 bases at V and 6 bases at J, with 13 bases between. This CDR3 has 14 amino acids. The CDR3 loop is CASSYLTRGHGYTF. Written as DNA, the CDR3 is TGTGCCAGCAGTTACCTCACCCGGGGGCATGGCTACACCTTC.

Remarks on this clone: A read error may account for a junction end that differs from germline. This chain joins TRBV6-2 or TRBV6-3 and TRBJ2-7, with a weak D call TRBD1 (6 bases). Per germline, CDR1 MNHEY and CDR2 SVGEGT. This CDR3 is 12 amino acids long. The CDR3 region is CASSQTHRALAF. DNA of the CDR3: TGTGCCAGCAGCCAAACTCACAGGGCCTTGGCCTTC.

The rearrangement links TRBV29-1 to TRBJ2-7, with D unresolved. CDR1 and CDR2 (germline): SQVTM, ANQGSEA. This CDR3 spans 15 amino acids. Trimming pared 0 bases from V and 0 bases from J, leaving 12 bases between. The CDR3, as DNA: TGCAGCGTTGAAGATCAGGTCGGTTCCTCCTACGAGCAGTACTTC. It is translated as CSVEDQVGSSYEQYF.

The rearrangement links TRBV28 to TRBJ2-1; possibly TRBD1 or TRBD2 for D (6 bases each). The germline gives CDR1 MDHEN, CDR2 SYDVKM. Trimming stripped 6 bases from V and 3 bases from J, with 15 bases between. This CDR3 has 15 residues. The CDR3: CASSEGGPDYNEQFF. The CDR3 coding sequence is TGTGCCAGCAGCGAAGGGGGGCCTGACTACAATGAGCAGTTCTTC.

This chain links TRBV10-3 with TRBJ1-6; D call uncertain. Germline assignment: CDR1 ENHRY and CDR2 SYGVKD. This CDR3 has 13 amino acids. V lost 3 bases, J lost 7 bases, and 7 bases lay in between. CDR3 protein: CAISEGHNSPLHF. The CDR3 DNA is TGTGCCATCAGTGAAGGCCACAATTCACCCCTCCACTTT.

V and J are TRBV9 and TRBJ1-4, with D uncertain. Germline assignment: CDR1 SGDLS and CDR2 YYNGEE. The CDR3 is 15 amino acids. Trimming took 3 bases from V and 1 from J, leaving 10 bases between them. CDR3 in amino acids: CASSALPGTNEKLFF. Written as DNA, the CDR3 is TGTGCCAGCAGCGCACTCCCGGGAACTAATGAAAAACTGTTTTTT. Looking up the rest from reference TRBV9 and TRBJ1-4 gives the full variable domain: DSGVTQTPKHLITATGQRVTLRCSPRSGDLSVYWYQQSLDQGLQFLIQYYNGEERAKGNILERFSAQQFPDLHSELNLSSLELGDSALYFCASSALPGTNEKLFFGSGTQLSVL.

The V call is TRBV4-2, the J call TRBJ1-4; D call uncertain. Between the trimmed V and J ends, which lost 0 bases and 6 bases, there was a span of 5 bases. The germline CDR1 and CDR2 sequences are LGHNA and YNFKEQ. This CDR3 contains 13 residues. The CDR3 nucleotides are TGTGCCAGCAGCCAAGAGGAGGATGAAAAACTGTTTTTT. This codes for CASSQEEDEKLFF.

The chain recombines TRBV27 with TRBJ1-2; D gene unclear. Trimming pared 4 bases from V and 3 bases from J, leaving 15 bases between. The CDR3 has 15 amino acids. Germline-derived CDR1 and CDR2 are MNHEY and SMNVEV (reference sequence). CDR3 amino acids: CASSYTGPRDYGYTF. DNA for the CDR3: TGTGCCAGCAGTTATACCGGGCCTAGGGACTATGGCTACACCTTC.

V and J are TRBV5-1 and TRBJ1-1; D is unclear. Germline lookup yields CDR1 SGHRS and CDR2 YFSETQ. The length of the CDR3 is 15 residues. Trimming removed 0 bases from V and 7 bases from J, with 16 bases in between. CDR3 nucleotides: TGCGCCAGCAGCTTGGATCTGTGGCAGGAGGGTGAAGCTTTCTTT. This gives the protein CASSLDLWQEGEAFF. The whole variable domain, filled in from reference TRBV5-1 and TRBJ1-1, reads KAGVTQTPRYLIKTRGQQVTLSCSPISGHRSVSWYQQTPGQGLQFLFEYFSETQRNKGNFPGRFSGRQFSNSRSEMNVSTLELGDSALYLCASSLDLWQEGEAFFGQGTRLTVV.

CDR3 sequence reads: CASSQQGTGYTF. As DNA, the CDR3 is TGCGCCAGCAGCCAACAGGGTACCGGCTACACCTTC. The chain is built from TRBV4-1 and TRBJ1-2, with D possibly being TRBD1 (5 bases). Between the trimmed V and J ends, which lost 2 bases and 8 bases, there was a span of 9 bases. Germline V gene sequence: CDR1 MGHRA, CDR2 YSYEKL. CDR3 length equals 12 residues.

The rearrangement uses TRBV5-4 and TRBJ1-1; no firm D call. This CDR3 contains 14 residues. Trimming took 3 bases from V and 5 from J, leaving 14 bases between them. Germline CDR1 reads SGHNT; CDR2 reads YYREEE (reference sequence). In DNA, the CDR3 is TGTGCCAGCAGCTCCGCCCCGGGGTGGACTGAAGCTTTCTTT. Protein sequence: CASSSAPGWTEAFF.

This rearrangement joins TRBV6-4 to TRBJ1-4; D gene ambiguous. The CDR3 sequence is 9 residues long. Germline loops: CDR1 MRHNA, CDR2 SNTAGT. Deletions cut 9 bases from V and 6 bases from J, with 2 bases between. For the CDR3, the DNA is TGTGCCAGGCATGAAAAACTGTTTTTT. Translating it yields CARHEKLFF.

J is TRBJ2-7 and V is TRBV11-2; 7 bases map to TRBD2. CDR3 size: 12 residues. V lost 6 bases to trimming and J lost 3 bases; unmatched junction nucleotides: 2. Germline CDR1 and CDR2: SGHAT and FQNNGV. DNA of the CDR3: TGTGCCAGCAGTTGGGGGGGCTACGAGCAGTACTTC. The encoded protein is CASSWGGYEQYF.

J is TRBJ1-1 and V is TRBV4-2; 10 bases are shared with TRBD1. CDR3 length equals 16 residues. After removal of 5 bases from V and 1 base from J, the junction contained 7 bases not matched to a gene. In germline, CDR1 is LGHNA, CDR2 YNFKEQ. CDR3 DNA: TGTGCCAGCAGCGACGGGACAGGGGTATGGAACACTGAAGCTTTCTTT. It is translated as CASSDGTGVWNTEAFF.

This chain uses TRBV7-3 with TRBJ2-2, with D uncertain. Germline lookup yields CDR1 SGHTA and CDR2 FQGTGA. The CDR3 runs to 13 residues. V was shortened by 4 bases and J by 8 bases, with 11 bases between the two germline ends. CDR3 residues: CASSSNPWGELFF. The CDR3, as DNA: TGTGCCAGCAGCTCTAACCCCTGGGGGGAGCTGTTTTTT.

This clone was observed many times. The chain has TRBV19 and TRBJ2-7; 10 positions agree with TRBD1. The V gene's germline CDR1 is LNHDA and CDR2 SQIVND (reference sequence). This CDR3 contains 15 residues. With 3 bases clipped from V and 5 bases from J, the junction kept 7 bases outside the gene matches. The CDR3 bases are TGTGCCAGTAGTATGGCGACAGGGGGCTACCACGAGCAGTACTTC. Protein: CASSMATGGYHEQYF.

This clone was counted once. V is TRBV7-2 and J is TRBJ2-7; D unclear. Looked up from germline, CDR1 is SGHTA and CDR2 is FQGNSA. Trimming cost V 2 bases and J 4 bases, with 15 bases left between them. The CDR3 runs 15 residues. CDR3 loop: CASSLLQGPSYEQYF. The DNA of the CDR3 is TGTGCCAGCAGCTTATTGCAAGGCCCCTCGTACGAGCAGTACTTC.

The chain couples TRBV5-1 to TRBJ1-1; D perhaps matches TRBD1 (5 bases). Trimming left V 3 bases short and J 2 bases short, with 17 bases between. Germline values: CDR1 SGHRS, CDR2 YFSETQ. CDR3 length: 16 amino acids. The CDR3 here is CASSSQGKITNTEAFF. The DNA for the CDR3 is TGCGCCAGCAGCTCTCAGGGTAAGATCACAAACACTGAAGCTTTCTTT. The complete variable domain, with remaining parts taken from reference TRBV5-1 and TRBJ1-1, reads KAGVTQTPRYLIKTRGQQVTLSCSPISGHRSVSWYQQTPGQGLQFLFEYFSETQRNKGNFPGRFSGRQFSNSRSEMNVSTLELGDSALYLCASSSQGKITNTEAFFGQGTRLTVV.

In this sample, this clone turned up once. CDR3 protein: CASSLASDEAFF. The CDR3 DNA is TGTGCCAGCAGCTTAGCGTCGGATGAAGCTTTCTTT. The chain joins TRBV7-9 to TRBJ1-1, with D unresolved. CDR1 and CDR2 (germline): SEHNR, FQNEAQ (reference sequence). Trimming left V 0 bases short and J 7 bases short, with 6 bases between. This CDR3 spans 12 amino acids.

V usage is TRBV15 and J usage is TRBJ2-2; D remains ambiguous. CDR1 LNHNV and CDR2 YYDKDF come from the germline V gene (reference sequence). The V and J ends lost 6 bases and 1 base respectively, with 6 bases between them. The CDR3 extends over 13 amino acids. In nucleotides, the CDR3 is TGTGCCACCAGTACTAAGAACACCGGGGAGCTGTTTTTT. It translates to CATSTKNTGELFF.

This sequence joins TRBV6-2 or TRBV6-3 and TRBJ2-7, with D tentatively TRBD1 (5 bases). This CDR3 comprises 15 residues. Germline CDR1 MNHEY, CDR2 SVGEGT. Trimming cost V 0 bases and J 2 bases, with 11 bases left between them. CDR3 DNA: TGTGCCAGCAGTTACTCGATACAGGAAGCCTACGAGCAGTACTTC. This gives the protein CASSYSIQEAYEQYF.

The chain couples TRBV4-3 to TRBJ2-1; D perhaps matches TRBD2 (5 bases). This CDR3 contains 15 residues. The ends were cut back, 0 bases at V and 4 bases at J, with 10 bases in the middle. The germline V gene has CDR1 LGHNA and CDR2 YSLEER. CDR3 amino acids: CASSQDGGPYNEQFF. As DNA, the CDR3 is TGCGCCAGCAGCCAAGACGGCGGGCCATACAATGAGCAGTTCTTC.

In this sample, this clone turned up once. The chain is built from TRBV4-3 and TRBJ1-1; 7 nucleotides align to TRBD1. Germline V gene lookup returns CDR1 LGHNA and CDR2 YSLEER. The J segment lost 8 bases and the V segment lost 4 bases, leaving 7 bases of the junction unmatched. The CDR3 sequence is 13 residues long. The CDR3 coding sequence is TGCGCCAGCAGCCGCCTTCCGGGACAGGAAGCTTTCTTT. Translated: CASSRLPGQEAFF.

CDR3 region: CASSNSDETYEQYF. The CDR3 DNA follows: TGTGCCAGCAGCAATAGTGACGAGACCTACGAGCAGTACTTC. The chain joins TRBV13 to TRBJ2-7, with D uncertain. The germline CDR1 and CDR2 sequences are PRHDT and FYEKMQ (reference sequence). The V and J ends lost 5 bases and 2 bases respectively, with 13 bases between them. The CDR3 loop spans 14 amino acids. Looking up the rest from reference TRBV13 and TRBJ2-7 gives the full variable domain: AAGVIQSPRHLIKEKRETATLKCYPIPRHDTVYWYQQGPGQDPQFLISFYEKMQSDKGSIPDRFSAQQFSDYHSELNMSSLELGDSALYFCASSNSDETYEQYFGPGTRLTVT.

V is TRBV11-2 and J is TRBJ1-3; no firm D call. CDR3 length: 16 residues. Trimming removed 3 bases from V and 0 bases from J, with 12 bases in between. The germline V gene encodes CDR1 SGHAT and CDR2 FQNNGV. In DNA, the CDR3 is TGTGCCAGCAGCTTCGCGGCGGGTCACTCTGGAAACACCATATATTTT. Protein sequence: CASSFAAGHSGNTIYF.

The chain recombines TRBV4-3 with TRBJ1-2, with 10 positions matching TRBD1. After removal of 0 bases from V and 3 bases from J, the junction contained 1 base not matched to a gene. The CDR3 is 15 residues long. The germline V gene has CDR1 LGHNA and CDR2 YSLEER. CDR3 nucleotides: TGCGCCAGCAGCCAAGAGACAGGGGGCGACTATGGCTACACCTTC. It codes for CASSQETGGDYGYTF.

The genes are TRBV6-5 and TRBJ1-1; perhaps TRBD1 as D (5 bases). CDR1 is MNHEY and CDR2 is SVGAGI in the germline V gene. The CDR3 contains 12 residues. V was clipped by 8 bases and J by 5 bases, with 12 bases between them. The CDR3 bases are TGTGCCAGCCGGGACCCCGGGACTGAAGCTTTCTTT. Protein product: CASRDPGTEAFF.

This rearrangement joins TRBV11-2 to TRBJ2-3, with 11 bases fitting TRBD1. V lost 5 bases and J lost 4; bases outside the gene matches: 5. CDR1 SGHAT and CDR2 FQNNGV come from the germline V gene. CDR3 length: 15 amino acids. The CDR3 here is CASSRTGGEADTQYF. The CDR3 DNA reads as TGTGCCAGCAGCAGGACAGGGGGCGAGGCAGATACGCAGTATTTT. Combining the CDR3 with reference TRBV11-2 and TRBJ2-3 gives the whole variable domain EAGVAQSPRYKIIEKRQSVAFWCNPISGHATLYWYQQILGQGPKLLIQFQNNGVVDDSQLPKDRFSAERLKGVDSTLKIQPAKLEDSAVYLCASSRTGGEADTQYFGPGTRLTVL.

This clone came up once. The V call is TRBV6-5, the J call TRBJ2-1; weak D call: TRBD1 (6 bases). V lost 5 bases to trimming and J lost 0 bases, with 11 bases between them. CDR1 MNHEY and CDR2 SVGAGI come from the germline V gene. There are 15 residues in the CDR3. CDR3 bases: TGTGCCAGCAGTATTACAGGGAGCTCCTACAATGAGCAGTTCTTC. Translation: CASSITGSSYNEQFF.